The 17 T cell receptor beta chains in this list originate from one sample, sequenced in a study of T cells in Graves' hyperthyroidism and ophthalmopathy (dated by TCRdb to between 2018 and 2021). Library preparation was by multiplex PCR. For sequencing, an Illumina HiSeq 2000 was employed. Amplification of TCR beta CDR3 regions was carried out from RNA transcripts. A first-round RT-PCR of the TCR CDR3 used the HTBI primer set with the Qiagen OneStep RT-PCR kit. TCRdb cleaned the public reads at Q25 with fastp, built clones with MiXCR and kept in-frame beta chains. Each CDR3 protein appears once, grouped with its most common genes and DNA. For this sample there are 400,000 or so distinct CDR3 sequences; about 14% appear just once. The ten largest account for around 19% of the sample. The material sequenced was blood. These receptors originate from a woman in her 30s with Graves' ophthalmopathy.

CDR3 sequence: CASSVRSTGVSNQPQHF. The CDR3 bases are TGTGCCAGTAGTGTAAGATCGACAGGGGTTAGCAATCAGCCCCAGCATTTT. The V gene is TRBV19, the J gene TRBJ1-5; 8 bases line up with TRBD1. V shed 5 bases, J shed 0 bases, and the junction held 9 bases outside the gene matches. The CDR3 extends over 17 amino acids. CDR1 and CDR2 (germline): LNHDA, SQIVND (reference sequence).

This clonotype was recorded many times. The rearrangement links TRBV24-1 to TRBJ2-1, with TRBD1 matching over 8 bases. There are 15 residues in the CDR3. Germline loops: CDR1 KGHDR, CDR2 SFDVKD. V trimming: 12 bases; J trimming: 4 bases; junction bases outside the gene matches: 13. CDR3 in amino acids: CAAGGPDRVYNEQFF. CDR3 DNA sequence: TGTGCCGCCGGAGGCCCGGACAGGGTATACAATGAGCAGTTCTTC.

This clonotype was counted at least ten times. This chain joins TRBV6-1 and TRBJ1-1; 7 bases map to TRBD1. The CDR3 spans 12 residues. V was clipped by 6 bases and J by 5 bases; unmatched bases: 3. Per the germline V gene, CDR1 is MNHNS and CDR2 is SASEGT. This CDR3 is CASRKTGTEAFF. The CDR3 DNA is TGTGCCAGCAGAAAGACAGGGACTGAAGCTTTCTTT.

As to this clonotype: Just one base apart from a much larger clone, this may be a read error. Lacking the conserved final phenylalanine or tryptophan, this CDR3 likely reflects a read error. V and J are TRBV28 and TRBJ2-7; 7 nucleotides agree with TRBD2. This CDR3 region has 13 residues. Unmatched junction bases numbered 4, after V lost 6 bases and J lost 2 bases. The V gene's germline CDR1 is MDHEN and CDR2 SYDVKM. The CDR3 sequence is CASSSGTTYEQYL. CDR3 in DNA: TGTGCCAGCAGCTCCGGGACTACCTACGAGCAGTACCTC.

This chain links TRBV28 with TRBJ1-1; 8 bases agree with TRBD1. Per the germline V gene, CDR1 is MDHEN and CDR2 is SYDVKM. Trimming took 2 bases from V and 7 from J; bases not matched to a gene: 6. CDR3 length equals 14 residues. Here the CDR3 DNA reads TGTGCCAGCAGTTTAACGGCAGGGGGCGGTGAAGCTTTCTTT. It encodes CASSLTAGGGEAFF.

There are many counts of this clonotype. The chain joins TRBV28 to TRBJ2-5, with D tentatively TRBD2 (6 bases). Germline V gene data show CDR1 as MDHEN and CDR2 as SYDVKM. Trimming shortened V by 4 bases and J by 5 bases, and 20 bases separated the two germline ends. The CDR3 has 16 residues. The CDR3: CASSSPALAWQETQYF. The CDR3 region has the DNA TGTGCCAGCAGTTCGCCCGCCCTAGCGTGGCAGGAGACCCAGTACTTC.

A few counts support this clonotype. CDR3 region: CATSDVGRVSLSTGELFF. For the CDR3, the DNA is TGTGCCACCAGTGATGTCGGGAGGGTTTCTTTGAGCACCGGGGAGCTGTTTTTT. The chain couples TRBV24-1 to TRBJ2-2, with 8 bases matching TRBD2. CDR1 KGHDR and CDR2 SFDVKD come from the germline V gene. V was pared by 3 bases and J by 4 bases, with 12 bases of the junction left unmatched. This CDR3 region has 18 residues.

This clonotype was counted ten times or more. The chain links TRBV27 to TRBJ1-1, with 8 nucleotides matching TRBD1. J gave up 3 bases and V 4 bases, and 4 bases lay outside the gene matches. CDR3 length: 14 residues. Germline V gene lookup returns CDR1 MNHEY and CDR2 SMNVEV (reference sequence). The CDR3 spells CASSYRGGDTEAFF. The CDR3 DNA follows: TGTGCCAGCAGTTACAGGGGGGGCGACACTGAAGCTTTCTTT.

Ten or more counts support this clonotype. The genes are TRBV7-3 and TRBJ2-3; 8 positions match TRBD2. The V gene end was trimmed by 5 bases and the J gene end by 9 bases; junction bases not matched to a gene: 10. Germline V gene sequence: CDR1 SGHTA, CDR2 FQGTGA. CDR3 size: 14 residues. The CDR3, as DNA: TGTGCCAGCAGCGCGACGGGACTAGGTGTAACGCAGTATTTT. It encodes CASSATGLGVTQYF.

This clonotype was seen at least ten times. V gene TRBV6-5 combines with J gene TRBJ2-5; no firm D call. This CDR3 contains 17 residues. V lost 0 bases to trimming and J lost 1 base, with 15 bases between them. CDR1 is MNHEY, CDR2 SVGAGI, per germline. The DNA for the CDR3 is TGTGCCAGCAGTTACTCGAACCGGCCTCGCCCCCAAGAGACCCAGTACTTC. It translates to CASSYSNRPRPQETQYF.

The chain couples TRBV7-9 to TRBJ2-1; 8 positions match TRBD1. Trimming took 4 bases from V and 8 from J; bases not matched to a gene: 7. The CDR3 contains 14 residues. The germline gives CDR1 SEHNR, CDR2 FQNEAQ (reference sequence). The CDR3 here is CASSSTTGDDEQFF. DNA for the CDR3: TGTGCCAGCAGCTCAACGACAGGGGACGATGAGCAGTTCTTC.

This clonotype was picked up a small number of times. One end of the junction does not line up with germline, which may come from a read error. This sequence joins TRBV27 and TRBJ1-4; D not resolved. CDR1 and CDR2 from the germline V gene are MNHEY and SMNVEV (reference sequence). CDR3 length: 15 residues. CDR3 DNA sequence: TGTGCCAGCAGTAAGACCAGAGCAACTAATGAAAAACTATTTTTT. Translating it yields CASSKTRATNEKLFF.

This clonotype occurred many times. The CDR3 region has the DNA TGTGCCAGCAGTGAATTTGGACAGAGCGCAACTAATGAAAAACTGTTTTTT. It encodes CASSEFGQSATNEKLFF. This chain links TRBV2 with TRBJ1-4; tentatively, D is TRBD1 (6 bases). The length of the CDR3 is 17 residues. Germline V gene lookup returns CDR1 SNHLY and CDR2 FYNNEI. V dropped 2 bases and J dropped 0 bases, with 13 bases sitting between them.

This clonotype came up many times. The CDR3 sequence: CASSHEWTGVMETQYF. The CDR3 DNA reads TGTGCCAGCAGCCACGAATGGACAGGGGTAATGGAGACCCAGTACTTC. V is TRBV28 and J is TRBJ2-5; 9 bases are shared with TRBD1. Germline lookup yields CDR1 MDHEN and CDR2 SYDVKM. CDR3 length: 16 amino acids. V shed 6 bases, J shed 5 bases, and the junction held 13 bases outside the gene matches.

A word on this clonotype: A much larger clone is a single base away; this may be a read error. The chain recombines TRBV20-1 with TRBJ2-7; 12 bases map to TRBD2. This CDR3 is built from 18 residues. CDR1 is DFQATT, CDR2 SNEGSKA, per germline (reference sequence). CDR3: CSATPTSGGLLISYEQHF. The CDR3 DNA reads as TGCAGTGCTACGCCGACTAGCGGGGGCCTTCTTATATCCTACGAGCAGCACTTC.

About this clonotype: The junction departs from germline at one end; a sequencing error may be responsible. This sequence joins TRBV5-8 and TRBJ1-4; maybe TRBD1 (6 bases). The CDR3 consists of 16 residues. Germline V lookup: CDR1 SGHTS, CDR2 YDEGEE. CDR3 residues: CASSSGQTATNEELFF. In DNA, the CDR3 is TGTGCCAGCAGCTCCGGACAGACAGCAACTAATGAAGAACTGTTTTTT.

This clonotype has a handful of counts. A much larger clone is a single base away; this may be a read error. The rearrangement uses TRBV11-3 and TRBJ2-2; D call uncertain. The CDR3 runs to 15 residues. From germline, CDR1 is SGHNT and CDR2 YENEEA. Trimming cost V 4 bases and J 4 bases, with 13 bases left between them. This CDR3 is CASSSGRECTGELFF. Written as DNA, the CDR3 is TGTGCCAGCAGCTCCGGACGAGAGTGCACCGGGGAGCTGTTTTTT.